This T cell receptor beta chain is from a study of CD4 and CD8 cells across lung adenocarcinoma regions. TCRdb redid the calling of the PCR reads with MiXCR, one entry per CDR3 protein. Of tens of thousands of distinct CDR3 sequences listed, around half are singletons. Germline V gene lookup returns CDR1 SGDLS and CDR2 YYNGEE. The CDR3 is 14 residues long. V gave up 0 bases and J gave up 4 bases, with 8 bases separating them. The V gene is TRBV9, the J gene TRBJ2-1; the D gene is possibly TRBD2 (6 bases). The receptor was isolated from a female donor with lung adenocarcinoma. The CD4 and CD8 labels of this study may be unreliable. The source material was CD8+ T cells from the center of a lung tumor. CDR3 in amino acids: CASSVGGVYNEQFF. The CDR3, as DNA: TGTGCCAGCAGCGTAGGGGGGGTTTACAATGAGCAGTTCTTC.